This T cell receptor (beta chain) comes out of a study of follicular helper T cells after annual influenza vaccination. Broader study findings: Day 7 ICOS+CD38+ clones later appeared mostly in ICOS-CD38- cTfh.

This clone turned up a few times. The antigen is not known. Time point meaning: 2014-2015 season, pre-vaccination. The V gene lost 3 bases and the J gene lost 6 bases, with 3 bases spanning the gap. CDR3 length: 11 amino acids. Germline loops: CDR1 MNHNS, CDR2 SASEGT. Sequenced by immunoSEQ multiplex PCR; TCRdb stores in-frame clones only, minus some. The table has more than 10,000 clones, 78% seen once. The source was CXCR5- memory CD4+ T cells sorted from blood, collected on the day of influenza vaccination. The clonotype was recovered from an adult who received the influenza vaccine. The rearrangement links TRBV6-1 to TRBJ2-1; no clear D. The CDR3 DNA is TGTGCCAGCAGTGAGTCCAATGAGCAGTTCTTC. Amino acid sequence: CASSESNEQFF.